The entry below describes one T cell receptor (beta chain). What it recognizes is unknown. Preparation of TCR beta libraries was done by quantitative 5'-RACE with molecular barcodes. TCRdb used MiXCR to reprocess the 5' RACE reads, holding one entry per CDR3 protein. The data show roughly 370,000 distinct CDR3 sequences, with 20% to 25% seen just once and roughly a sixth held by the top ten. This record belongs to a study of CD8 T cells in ankylosing spondylitis. Study results and limitations: A TCR beta motif of about eight highly homologous variants seemed to mark ankylosing spondylitis blood. The study looked at matched synovial fluid samples from ankylosing spondylitis patients. Disease-linked clones were reported to be significantly enriched there.

This clonotype was sampled from a male donor with ankylosing spondylitis. The specimen sequenced was blood, either unsorted or a sorted T cell fraction (not recorded which).

CDR3 in amino acids: CASSSGTGRNEKLFF. The DNA for the CDR3 is TGTGCCAGCAGTTCCGGGACAGGGCGAAATGAAAAACTGTTTTTT. The chain uses TRBV12-3 or TRBV12-4 and TRBJ1-4, with 9 bases identical to TRBD1. The V and J ends lost 4 bases and 5 bases, in that order; junction bases with no gene match: 5. The CDR3 length is 15 residues.